The present entry profiles one T cell receptor beta chain with its context. Germline CDR1 MDHEN, CDR2 SYDVKM. The CDR3 contains 20 residues. Losses at the gene ends were 5 bases for V and 0 bases for J; bases not matched to a gene: 16. The sample originates from a study of blood T cell repertoires in COVID-19. Sequencing was performed with immunoSEQ multiplex PCR; in TCRdb, only in-frame clones are kept and a portion is missing. The repertoire holds 410,000 or so clones, about nine tenths seen once, with about 1.6% in the top ten. This sequence originates from a woman aged 40 to 50 with COVID-19, enrolled during active disease. Source material: peripheral blood. The rearrangement links TRBV28 to TRBJ2-2; 9 nucleotides line up with TRBD2. The CDR3 loop is CASSLAGFQTSGSNTGELFF. The DNA of the CDR3 is TGTGCCAGCAGTCTGGCGGGGTTCCAGACTAGCGGATCGAACACCGGGGAGCTGTTTTTT.